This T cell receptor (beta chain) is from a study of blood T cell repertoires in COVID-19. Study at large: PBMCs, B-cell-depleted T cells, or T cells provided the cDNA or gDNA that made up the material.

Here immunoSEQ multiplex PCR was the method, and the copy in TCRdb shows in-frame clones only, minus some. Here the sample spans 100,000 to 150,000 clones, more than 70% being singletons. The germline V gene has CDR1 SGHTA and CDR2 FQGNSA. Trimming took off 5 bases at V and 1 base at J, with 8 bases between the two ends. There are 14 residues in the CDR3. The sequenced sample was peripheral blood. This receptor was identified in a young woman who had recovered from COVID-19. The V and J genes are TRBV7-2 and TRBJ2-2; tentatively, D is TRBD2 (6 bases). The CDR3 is CASSRDLNTGELFF. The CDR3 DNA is TGTGCCAGCAGCCGGGACTTGAACACCGGGGAGCTGTTTTTT.